This TCR beta chain was retrieved from a study of PD-1 blockade in mismatch repair-deficient tumors. Study-wide background: Patients had around 11 mismatch repair-deficient cancer types, all previously treated and progressing.

Trimming cost V 0 bases and J 2 bases, with 6 bases left between them. Germline V gives CDR1 SGHNT, CDR2 YENEEA. This CDR3 region has 14 residues. For this clone: Its antigen is unidentified.

Generated by immunoSEQ multiplex PCR, the TCRdb table keeps only in-frame clones and is missing some. The sample shows 45,000 to 60,000 clones, around 80% of them seen only once. Findings of the study overall: After pembrolizumab, tumor-resident clones rose rapidly, then generally contracted before radiologic responses.

All patients were mismatch repair deficient, assessed by either PCR or immunohistochemistry. This sample comprised peripheral blood, obtained 4 weeks after starting pembrolizumab. This rearrangement joins TRBV11-3 to TRBJ2-3; D remains unclear. This clonotype was sampled from an adult with mismatch repair-deficient cancer. CDR3 DNA: TGTGCCAGCAGCTTAGAAGGTTACACAGATACGCAGTATTTT. Translated: CASSLEGYTDTQYF. The entire variable domain, with the rest obtained from reference TRBV11-3 and TRBJ2-3, is as follows: EAGVVQSPRYKIIEKKQPVAFWCNPISGHNTLYWYLQNLGQGPELLIRYENEEAVDDSQLPKDRFSAERLKGVDSTLKIQPAELGDSAVYLCASSLEGYTDTQYFGPGTRLTVL.